The rows below give T cell receptor beta chains drawn from one sample of a study of blood T cell repertoires in COVID-19. Measured with immunoSEQ multiplex PCR; TCRdb has only the in-frame clones, and not every one. The table records approximately 150,000 clones, around 84% of them present only once. Sequenced material: peripheral blood. These TCRs come from a man aged 30 to 39 with COVID-19, enrolled during active disease. CDR3s include the opening cysteine and the closing phenylalanine or tryptophan. D genes are given only for firm matches. Rows may omit the clone size; those that give it use once, few, many or a size class.

.	TRBJ2-5	.	TRBV4-1	CASSLSEQETQYF	TGCGCCAGCAGCCTTAGCGAGCAAGAGACCCAGTACTTC
TRBD1	TRBJ1-3	.	TRBV7-3	CASSGGGAGNTIYF	TGTGCCAGCAGCGGAGGGGGCGCCGGAAACACCATATATTTT
TRBD1	TRBJ1-1	.	TRBV15	CATSGATGGATEAFF	TGTGCCACCAGCGGGGCGACAGGGGGCGCAACTGAAGCTTTCTTT
TRBD1	TRBJ1-2	.	TRBV28	CASRSDRGGYGYTF	TGTGCCAGCAGATCCGACAGGGGAGGCTATGGCTACACCTTC
TRBD2	TRBJ2-1	.	TRBV4-1	CASSQDRLAGGLNNEQFF	TGCGCCAGCAGCCAAGACCGTCTAGCGGGAGGCTTGAACAATGAGCAGTTCTTC
.	TRBJ1-2	.	TRBV19	CASSFGGGSGDHYTF	TGTGCCAGTAGTTTCGGGGGGGGCAGTGGAGACCACTACACCTTC
TRBD1	TRBJ1-5	.	TRBV19	CASTPDRWLGYSNQPQHF	TGTGCCAGTACCCCGGACAGGTGGTTGGGGTATAGCAATCAGCCCCAGCATTTT
.	TRBJ2-6	.	TRBV6-5	CASNRDGPWANVLTF	TGTGCCAGCAACAGGGACGGGCCCTGGGCCAACGTCCTGACTTTC
TRBD1	TRBJ1-5	.	TRBV30	CAWRPTGGGNQPQHF	TGTGCCTGGAGGCCGACAGGGGGCGGGAATCAGCCCCAGCATTTT
TRBD2	TRBJ2-3	.	TRBV19	CASSTRGRAIDTQYF	TGTGCCAGTTCCACTCGGGGGAGGGCCATAGATACGCAGTATTTT
.	TRBJ2-6	.	TRBV28	CASGLLSSGANVLTF	TGTGCCAGCGGACTTTTAAGCTCTGGGGCCAACGTCCTGACTTTC
.	TRBJ2-7	.	TRBV3-1/TRBV3-2	CASSQAFYETYEQYF	TGTGCCAGCAGCCAAGCCTTTTACGAGACCTACGAGCAGTACTTC
TRBD1	TRBJ2-2	.	TRBV6-4	CASGVHYRGNSGELFF	TGTGCCAGCGGGGTCCATTACAGGGGTAACAGCGGGGAGCTGTTTTTT
TRBD1	TRBJ2-1	.	TRBV19	CATDRGLGNEQFF	TGTGCCACGGACAGGGGGCTCGGGAATGAGCAGTTCTTC
.	TRBJ2-7	.	TRBV2	CASHVALREQYF	TGTGCCAGTCATGTGGCCCTTCGCGAGCAGTACTTC
.	TRBJ1-1	.	TRBV7-8	CASSPGTPRNTEAFF	TGTGCCAGCAGCCCTGGGACACCCAGGAACACTGAAGCTTTCTTT
.	TRBJ1-5	few	TRBV7-2	CASSSQGDNQPQHF	TGTGCCAGCAGCTCACAGGGTGACAATCAGCCCCAGCATTTT
.	TRBJ1-2	.	TRBV7-2	CASSPQVTYGYTF	TGTGCCAGCAGCCCACAGGTCACCTATGGCTACACCTTC
TRBD1	TRBJ2-7	.	TRBV7-2	CASSLQGAVDEQYF	TGTGCCAGCAGCTTACAGGGGGCCGTGGACGAGCAGTACTTC
TRBD1	TRBJ1-6	.	TRBV10-3	CAISESSRGTGHSPLHF	TGTGCCATCAGTGAATCTTCGAGGGGGACAGGACATTCACCCCTCCACTTT
.	TRBJ1-1	.	TRBV6-2/TRBV6-3	CASSRGWISPNTEAFF	TGTGCCAGCAGCCGAGGTTGGATTTCTCCGAACACTGAAGCTTTCTTT
TRBD2	TRBJ2-3	.	TRBV7-2	CASSLAGTSGRRADTQYF	TGTGCCAGCAGCTTAGCGGGGACTAGCGGGAGAAGGGCGGATACGCAGTATTTT
.	TRBJ2-3	.	TRBV2	CASSEEGRRDTQYF	TGTGCCAGCAGCGAGGAGGGCCGGAGAGATACGCAGTATTTT
TRBD2	TRBJ2-1	.	TRBV9	CASSVSASGSGEQFF	TGTGCCAGCAGCGTGAGCGCTAGCGGGAGCGGGGAGCAGTTCTTC